This T cell receptor beta chain is drawn from a study of shared clonotypes between healthy human individuals. At the level of the study: CD4 naive and memory got three plates each, CD8 naive two, CD8 memory one.

The CDR3 runs to 16 residues. Germline V gene lookup returns CDR1 MDHEN and CDR2 SYDVKM. With 8 bases clipped from V and 4 bases from J, the junction kept 15 bases outside the gene matches. Every subset had its genomic DNA shared out evenly among several immunoSEQ plates. The DNA input per sorted-subset replicate PCR was 150 to 200 ng, corresponding to roughly 30,000 T cell genomes. Some clones are missing from TCRdb's copy, which holds only in-frame ones; the method was immunoSEQ multiplex PCR. The table shows under 850,000 clones, with nearly 95% occurring only once. It was CD45RO-negative cells, positively selected for CCR7, that made up naive CD8 cells, with terminally differentiated effector memory CD45RA+ cells excluded. The donors, healthy adults who were HIV-negative, had experienced no recent acute infections or vaccinations.

The V call is TRBV28, the J call TRBJ2-7; 9 bases match TRBD2. The clonotype originates from a man younger than 45 in good health. The source material was naive CD8+ T cells sorted from blood. This CDR3 is CASVRGREGLTYEQYF. DNA of the CDR3: TGTGCCAGCGTCCGGGGGCGGGAGGGCCTTACATACGAGCAGTACTTC.